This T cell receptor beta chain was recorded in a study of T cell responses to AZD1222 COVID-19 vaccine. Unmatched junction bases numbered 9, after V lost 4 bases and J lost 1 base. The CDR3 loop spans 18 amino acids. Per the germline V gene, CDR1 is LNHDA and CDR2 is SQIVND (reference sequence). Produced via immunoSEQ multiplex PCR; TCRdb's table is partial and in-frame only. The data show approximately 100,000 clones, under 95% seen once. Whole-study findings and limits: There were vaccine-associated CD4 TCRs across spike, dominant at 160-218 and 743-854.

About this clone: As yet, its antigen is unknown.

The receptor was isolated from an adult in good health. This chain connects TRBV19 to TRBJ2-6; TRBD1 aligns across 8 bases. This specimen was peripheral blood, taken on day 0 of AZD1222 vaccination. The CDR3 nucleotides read TGTGCCAGTAGTACTGGACAGGGAGTTTTTTCTGGGGCCAACGTCCTGACTTTC. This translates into CASSTGQGVFSGANVLTF.